Listed here is a single T cell receptor beta chain. The sample belongs to a study of neoadjuvant anti-PD-1 for oral cavity cancer. In the study overall: Around day 43, patients without progression received a fourth nivolumab dose before surgery.

CDR1 and CDR2 (germline): LGHNA, YNFKEQ. V shed 4 bases, J shed 4 bases, and the junction held 2 bases outside the gene matches. There are 13 residues in the CDR3. These oral cavity squamous cell carcinomas were HPV-negative and locally advanced. Using immunoSEQ multiplex PCR, the repertoire was profiled, and TCRdb retains in-frame clones only, with some absent. The sample holds around 81,000 clones; under 90% are singletons and the top ten take over 3%. This TCR came from a person aged 35 to 85 with oral cavity squamous cell carcinoma. The sequenced sample was PBMCs, obtained before nivolumab (anti-PD-1) treatment. The gene calls are TRBV4-2 and TRBJ2-5, with 8 bases identical to TRBD1. This CDR3 is CASSPGQGETQYF. The CDR3 DNA reads TGTGCCAGCAGCCCAGGACAGGGAGAGACCCAGTACTTC.